This T cell receptor beta chain is drawn from a study of T-cell memory formation after mild COVID-19. Overall study: For the most part, TCR clusters were specific to one donor.

With constant-segment primers, 5'RACE yielded cDNA libraries of TCR alpha and TCR beta that carried sample barcodes and UMIs. Each CDR3 protein is one row after TCRdb ran MiXCR on the 5' RACE reads. Of some 600,000 distinct CDR3 sequences listed, 15% to 20% are singletons. Findings and limits, study-wide: Shrinking CD4+ clones resided mostly in CM and EM, and CD8+ ones in EMRA.

This CDR3 spans 16 amino acids. Germline V gives CDR1 KGHDR, CDR2 SFDVKD. V trimming: 5 bases; J trimming: 3 bases; junction bases outside the gene matches: 8. On this clonotype: Its specificity is unknown.

The sample taken for sequencing was PBMCs or a T cell subset sorted from them (not recorded which). The TCR originated in an adult woman who had mild COVID-19 (a few samples of this study predate the infection). Cell type and time point are not known. This chain links TRBV24-1 with TRBJ1-5, with 8 bases lining up with TRBD1. The CDR3 DNA is TGTGCCACCAGTGGGACGACAGGGGCGATCAATCAGCCCCAGCATTTT. The encoded protein is CATSGTTGAINQPQHF.